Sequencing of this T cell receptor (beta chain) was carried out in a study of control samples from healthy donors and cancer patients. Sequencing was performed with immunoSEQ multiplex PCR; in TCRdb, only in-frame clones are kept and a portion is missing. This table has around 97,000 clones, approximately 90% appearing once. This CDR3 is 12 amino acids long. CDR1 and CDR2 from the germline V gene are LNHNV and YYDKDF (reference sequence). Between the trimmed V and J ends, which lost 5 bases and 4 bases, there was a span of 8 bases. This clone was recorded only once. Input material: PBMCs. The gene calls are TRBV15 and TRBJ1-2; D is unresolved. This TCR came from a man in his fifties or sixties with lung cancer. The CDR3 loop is CATSLDSYGYTF. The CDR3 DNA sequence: TGTGCCACCAGCTTAGACTCCTATGGCTACACCTTC.